This T cell receptor beta chain was identified during a study of blood T cell repertoires in COVID-19. Study background: Researchers got acute and convalescent COVID-19 samples from the United States, Italy and Spain. T cells, B-cell-depleted T cells, or PBMCs supplied cDNA or gDNA.

Sequencing was performed with immunoSEQ multiplex PCR; in TCRdb, only in-frame clones are kept and a portion is missing. The sample lists roughly 70,000 clones; 75% to 90% were seen once. Germline CDR1 is ENHRY and CDR2 is SYGVKD. The CDR3 consists of 15 residues. Losses at the gene ends were 5 bases for V and 3 bases for J; bases not matched to a gene: 4. It was during active infection that Seattle patients were enrolled and then longitudinally followed. Sequences were obtained from peripheral blood. The genes are TRBV10-3 and TRBJ1-5; 10 bases fit TRBD1. This receptor was obtained from a man of 80 years or more with COVID-19, enrolled during active disease. This chain's CDR3 is CAISSGQGDNQPQHF. The DNA for the CDR3 is TGTGCCATCAGTTCCGGACAGGGGGACAATCAGCCCCAGCATTTT.